The sequence of this T cell receptor beta chain was determined in a study of control samples from healthy donors and cancer patients. The repertoire was sequenced with immunoSEQ multiplex PCR; TCRdb's copy has only in-frame clones and lacks some. The sample lists around 42,000 clones; less than 85% were seen once. The TCR was taken from a man aged 60 to 69 in good health. What was sequenced was blood.

CDR3 region: CASSLSRTGTEAFF. In nucleotides, the CDR3 is TGTGCCAGCAGCTTAAGCAGGACAGGCACTGAAGCTTTCTTT. J is TRBJ1-1 and V is TRBV7-9; TRBD1 matches 7 bases. Germline assignment: CDR1 SEHNR and CDR2 FQNEAQ (reference sequence). V shed 2 bases, J shed 4 bases, and the junction held 4 bases outside the gene matches. The CDR3 consists of 14 residues.